The 30 T cell receptor beta chains below come from one sample, sequenced in a study of T cell changes during pregnancy in multiple sclerosis (dated by TCRdb to 2018 to 2020). The library was prepared using the immunoSEQ multiplex PCR assay. Entries here come from immuneACCESS through TCRdb and include only in-frame sequences with V and J called. Some clones fail to appear in such tables; in the studies checked, an unresolved V gene covers under half of the shortfall, and the cause of the remainder is unknown. Here the sample has some 24,000 clones; 70% to 90% occur a single time. Around 0.93% of the sample goes to the ten largest clones. The source was CD4+ T cells from peripheral blood mononuclear cells, collected in the second trimester of pregnancy. These receptor sequences come from a female donor in good health, enrolled as a control in a pregnancy study.

The CDR3 DNA is TGTGCCAGCAGCGGCGGACTAGCGGGAACCTACGAGCAGTACTTC. It yields the protein CASSGGLAGTYEQYF. V usage is TRBV9 and J usage is TRBJ2-7, with 12 positions matching TRBD2. The J segment lost 2 bases and the V segment lost 3 bases, leaving 3 bases of the junction unmatched. The CDR3 contains 15 residues. Germline lookup yields CDR1 SGDLS and CDR2 YYNGEE.

The chain carries TRBV19 and TRBJ2-5; no firm D call. The ends were cut back, 4 bases at V and 4 bases at J, with 7 bases in the middle. This CDR3 has 12 residues. Germline CDR1 is LNHDA and CDR2 is SQIVND (reference sequence). This chain's CDR3 is CASSRRGETQYF. The DNA of the CDR3 is TGTGCCAGTAGTAGACGAGGAGAGACCCAGTACTTC.

The chain is built from TRBV5-1 and TRBJ2-4, with 15 bases that match TRBD2. The V segment lost 3 bases and the J segment 7 bases; nucleotides outside the gene matches: 8. The V gene's germline CDR1 is SGHRS and CDR2 YFSETQ. The CDR3 sequence is 17 residues long. CDR3 nucleotide sequence: TGCGCCAGCAGCTCTGGACTAGCGGGAGGGCCGGAGAACATTCAGTACTTC. It translates to CASSSGLAGGPENIQYF. Filled out from reference TRBV5-1 and TRBJ2-4, the complete variable domain reads KAGVTQTPRYLIKTRGQQVTLSCSPISGHRSVSWYQQTPGQGLQFLFEYFSETQRNKGNFPGRFSGRQFSNSRSEMNVSTLELGDSALYLCASSSGLAGGPENIQYFGAGTRLSVL.

This chain joins TRBV29-1 and TRBJ2-1, with 9 bases lining up with TRBD2. The V gene end was trimmed by 6 bases and the J gene end by 9 bases; junction bases not matched to a gene: 9. Germline CDR1 is SQVTM and CDR2 is ANQGSEA. This CDR3 is 13 amino acids long. The CDR3 DNA reads as TGCAGCGTCAAGGCTAGCGGGACTTCTGAGCAGTTCTTC. Protein: CSVKASGTSEQFF.

The chain is built from TRBV6-5 and TRBJ2-1; 13 bases match TRBD2. The CDR3 length is 15 residues. J gave up 9 bases and V 5 bases, and 7 bases lay outside the gene matches. Per germline, CDR1 MNHEY and CDR2 SVGAGI. CDR3 sequence (DNA): TGTGCCAGCAGTCAACTAGCGGGGGGGCAGGGTGAGCAGTTCTTC. It specifies CASSQLAGGQGEQFF.

The genes are TRBV7-6 and TRBJ1-5, with TRBD1 as a possible D gene (5 bases). This CDR3 has 15 amino acids. Trimming shortened V by 6 bases and J by 2 bases, and 14 bases separated the two germline ends. Germline V gene data show CDR1 as SGHVS and CDR2 as FNYEAQ. In nucleotides, the CDR3 is TGTGCCAGCAGTCCACAGGATGGGGGCAATCAGCCCCAGCATTTT. This gives the protein CASSPQDGGNQPQHF.

This clone was found once. V and J are TRBV19 and TRBJ1-2; D is ambiguous. V shed 2 bases and J shed 0 bases, with 7 bases lying between them. Germline V lookup: CDR1 LNHDA, CDR2 SQIVND (reference sequence). There are 14 residues in the CDR3. CDR3 region: CASSILQANYGYTF. CDR3 bases: TGTGCCAGTAGTATACTCCAGGCTAACTATGGCTACACCTTC.

The chain joins TRBV4-1 to TRBJ2-3; D is uncertain. With 5 bases removed from V and 2 bases from J, the gap between germline ends came to 23 bases. The CDR3 is made up of 18 amino acids. Germline CDR1 MGHRA, CDR2 YSYEKL. CDR3 sequence (DNA): TGCGCCAGCAGCACCGAACCGGGTCCCTTCGCCCTCACAGATACGCAGTATTTT. Its translation: CASSTEPGPFALTDTQYF.

This clone was recorded a few times. The chain joins TRBV7-3 to TRBJ1-6, with a tentative D call TRBD1 (6 bases). In germline, CDR1 is SGHTA, CDR2 FQGTGA. Trimming shortened V by 5 bases and J by 6 bases, and 11 bases separated the two germline ends. The CDR3 is 14 residues long. For the CDR3, the DNA is TGTGCCAGCAGCCGGGACACCTCTAATTCACCCCTCCACTTT. Its protein product is CASSRDTSNSPLHF.

The chain carries TRBV27 and TRBJ2-3, with a tentative D call TRBD2 (6 bases). V lost 2 bases to trimming and J lost 1 base, with 13 bases between them. Germline-derived CDR1 and CDR2 are MNHEY and SMNVEV (reference sequence). The CDR3 consists of 16 residues. The CDR3 reads CASSLGFGGRTDTQYF. CDR3 nucleotide sequence: TGTGCCAGCAGTTTAGGATTCGGGGGTCGCACAGATACGCAGTATTTT.

The CDR3 DNA reads TGTGCCAGCAGCTTAGCCCTACAGCCCTACCAAGAGACCCAGTACTTC. It translates to CASSLALQPYQETQYF. The V and J genes are TRBV11-2 and TRBJ2-5; unclear D gene. The CDR3 loop spans 16 amino acids. Per the germline V gene, CDR1 is SGHAT and CDR2 is FQNNGV. The V end lost 1 base, the J end lost 0 bases, and 12 bases lay between the germline ends.

V usage is TRBV10-1 and J usage is TRBJ2-4; D is possibly TRBD2 (5 bases). This CDR3 comprises 16 residues. Germline loops: CDR1 WNHNN, CDR2 SYGVQD (reference sequence). Deletions cut 3 bases from V and 0 bases from J, with 12 bases between. DNA for the CDR3: TGCGCCAGCAGTGACTCAGGACTGCTAGCCAAAAACATTCAGTACTTC. It specifies CASSDSGLLAKNIQYF.

The J gene is TRBJ2-3, the V gene TRBV27; the match to TRBD2 covers 8 bases. Germline V gene data show CDR1 as MNHEY and CDR2 as SMNVEV (reference sequence). This CDR3 region has 15 residues. V shed 5 bases, J shed 3 bases, and the junction held 7 bases outside the gene matches. Here the CDR3 reads CASSPKRGQTDTQYF. The CDR3 nucleotides are TGTGCCAGCAGTCCAAAGCGGGGGCAAACAGATACGCAGTATTTT.

The chain couples TRBV28 to TRBJ1-2; D is ambiguous. The germline gives CDR1 MDHEN, CDR2 SYDVKM. The CDR3 spans 11 residues. V lost 5 bases to trimming and J lost 8 bases, with 9 bases between them. DNA for the CDR3: TGTGCCAGCAGTACTCAGCGCGGCTACACCTTC. It translates to CASSTQRGYTF.

The chain combines TRBV5-4 with TRBJ1-3; 11 nucleotides agree with TRBD1. CDR1 SGHNT and CDR2 YYREEE come from the germline V gene (reference sequence). CDR3 length equals 17 residues. The junction had 6 bases not matched to a gene; V was cut back by 4 bases and J by 0 bases. In DNA, the CDR3 is TGTGCCAGCAGCCCGGGACAGGGGGTTCTCTCTGGAAACACCATATATTTT. This gives the protein CASSPGQGVLSGNTIYF.

The rearrangement joins TRBV5-5 to TRBJ1-2; no definite D call. V lost 0 bases and J 8 bases, leaving 17 bases between the germline ends. CDR3 length: 15 amino acids. Germline CDR1 SGHKS, CDR2 YYEKEE (reference sequence). CDR3 DNA: TGTGCCAGCAGCTTGGTTCGTCGGGGTCCGGTGGGCTACACCTTC. Amino acid sequence: CASSLVRRGPVGYTF.

This chain links TRBV19 with TRBJ1-1, with D uncertain. V dropped 5 bases and J dropped 3 bases, with 13 bases sitting between them. Germline V CDR1 and CDR2: LNHDA, SQIVND (reference sequence). This CDR3 region has 14 residues. CDR3 DNA: TGTGCCAGTAGTGTAGGGAGTCCTTACACTGAAGCTTTCTTT. Translation gives CASSVGSPYTEAFF. The whole variable domain, filled in from reference TRBV19 and TRBJ1-1, reads DGGITQSPKYLFRKEGQNVTLSCEQNLNHDAMYWYRQDPGQGLRLIYYSQIVNDFQKGDIAEGYSVSREKKESFPLTVTSAQKNPTAFYLCASSVGSPYTEAFFGQGTRLTVV.

The V and J genes are TRBV18 and TRBJ2-7; 10 nucleotides align to TRBD2. Unmatched junction bases numbered 4, after V lost 2 bases and J lost 3 bases. CDR1 is KGHSH, CDR2 LQKENI, per germline. The CDR3 length is 15 residues. CDR3 sequence reads: CASSPKLAGNYEQYF. CDR3 nucleotide sequence: TGTGCCAGCTCACCAAAACTAGCGGGGAACTACGAGCAGTACTTC. The full variable domain, its missing parts supplied by reference TRBV18 and TRBJ2-7, is NAGVMQNPRHLVRRRGQEARLRCSPMKGHSHVYWYRQLPEEGLKFMVYLQKENIIDESGMPKERFSAEFPKEGPSILRIQQVVRGDSAAYFCASSPKLAGNYEQYFGPGTRLTVT.

V gene TRBV9 combines with J gene TRBJ2-1; 8 nucleotides agree with TRBD2. Germline-derived CDR1 and CDR2 are SGDLS and YYNGEE. The J segment lost 9 bases and the V segment lost 0 bases, leaving 8 bases of the junction unmatched. This CDR3 has 15 amino acids. CDR3 nucleotide sequence: TGTGCCAGCAGCGTAGGTGGACTAGCTTTAGGTGAGCAGTTCTTC. Its protein is CASSVGGLALGEQFF.

The CDR3 nucleotides are TGCAGCGTTTCATTCCAGACTCCCTACGAGCAGTACTTC. Amino acids: CSVSFQTPYEQYF. This rearrangement joins TRBV29-1 to TRBJ2-7, with D uncertain. The CDR3 consists of 13 residues. V was shortened by 5 bases and J by 2 bases, with 13 bases between the two germline ends. The germline V gene has CDR1 SQVTM and CDR2 ANQGSEA.

This rearrangement joins TRBV5-1 to TRBJ1-4; no definite D call. Germline CDR1 is SGHRS and CDR2 is YFSETQ. V shed 4 bases and J shed 2 bases, with 6 bases lying between them. CDR3 length: 13 residues. The CDR3 nucleotides read TGCGCCAGCAGCCCAGTGACTAATGAAAAACTGTTTTTT. It codes for CASSPVTNEKLFF.

The table lists this clone with a few counts. The chain is built from TRBV19 and TRBJ1-4; maybe TRBD1 (6 bases). This CDR3 has 16 amino acids. The germline CDR1 and CDR2 sequences are LNHDA and SQIVND (reference sequence). The V end was cut by 3 bases, the J end by 8 bases, with 19 bases between. The CDR3 loop reads CASSITGPSAGEKLFF. In nucleotides, the CDR3 is TGTGCCAGTAGTATCACAGGGCCATCAGCGGGAGAAAAACTGTTTTTT. The variable domain in full, with the rest retrieved from reference TRBV19 and TRBJ1-4, is DGGITQSPKYLFRKEGQNVTLSCEQNLNHDAMYWYRQDPGQGLRLIYYSQIVNDFQKGDIAEGYSVSREKKESFPLTVTSAQKNPTAFYLCASSITGPSAGEKLFFGSGTQLSVL.

This clone was recorded once. The chain recombines TRBV28 with TRBJ2-7, with D possibly TRBD1 on 6 matching bases. The CDR3 covers 14 residues. From germline, CDR1 is MDHEN and CDR2 SYDVKM. V was clipped by 5 bases and J by 1 base, with 12 bases between them. The CDR3: CASSRYRESYEQYF. The DNA for the CDR3 is TGTGCCAGCAGTCGATACAGGGAGTCCTACGAGCAGTACTTC.

This chain joins TRBV5-1 and TRBJ1-4; 9 nucleotides line up with TRBD1. V lost 5 bases to trimming and J lost 0 bases; unmatched junction nucleotides: 5. The CDR3 covers 16 residues. CDR1 and CDR2 (germline): SGHRS, YFSETQ. The CDR3: CASRSGTGTTNEKLFF. Written as DNA, the CDR3 is TGCGCCAGCAGGTCCGGGACAGGGACAACTAATGAAAAACTGTTTTTT.

The chain links TRBV5-6 to TRBJ2-5, with 12 bases matching TRBD2. The CDR3 extends over 15 amino acids. V was pared by 1 base and J by 5 bases, with 3 bases of the junction left unmatched. The germline V gene has CDR1 SGHDT and CDR2 YYEEEE. CDR3 sequence reads: CASSLLAGGRETQYF. In DNA form, the CDR3 reads TGTGCCAGCAGCTTGCTAGCGGGGGGGCGGGAGACCCAGTACTTC.

V and J are TRBV6-6 and TRBJ2-3; D possibly corresponds to TRBD1 (5 bases). There are 16 residues in the CDR3. CDR1 and CDR2 (germline): MNHNY, SVGAGI (reference sequence). Trimming pared 2 bases from V and 2 bases from J, leaving 14 bases between. The CDR3 protein is CASSYRTGYATDTQYF. The CDR3 DNA sequence: TGTGCCAGCAGTTACCGTACAGGCTATGCCACAGATACGCAGTATTTT.

This chain joins TRBV6-5 and TRBJ1-2; 7 positions match TRBD1. J lost 5 bases, V lost 6 bases, and 3 bases had no gene match. This CDR3 contains 12 residues. Germline V CDR1 and CDR2: MNHEY, SVGAGI. The CDR3 here is CASRPGGYGYTF. The CDR3 DNA reads as TGTGCCAGCAGGCCAGGGGGTTATGGCTACACCTTC.

This clone was seen only a few times. This rearrangement joins TRBV5-4 to TRBJ1-2, with 7 bases fitting TRBD1. Trimming took 4 bases from V and 5 from J; bases not matched to a gene: 5. CDR1 and CDR2 (germline): SGHNT, YYREEE (reference sequence). The CDR3 has 13 amino acids. The CDR3 nucleotides read TGTGCCAGCAGCCAGGGACAGAGATATGGCTACACCTTC. It is translated as CASSQGQRYGYTF.

V is TRBV19 and J is TRBJ2-5; 14 bases fit TRBD2. The J segment lost 1 base and the V segment lost 7 bases, leaving 8 bases of the junction unmatched. CDR3 length: 17 amino acids. Germline V gives CDR1 LNHDA, CDR2 SQIVND (reference sequence). The CDR3 sequence: CASTPRGTSGGQETQYF. The CDR3 nucleotides read TGTGCCAGTACCCCCCGAGGGACTAGCGGGGGCCAAGAGACCCAGTACTTC. Full variable domain (rest looked up from reference TRBV19 and TRBJ2-5): DGGITQSPKYLFRKEGQNVTLSCEQNLNHDAMYWYRQDPGQGLRLIYYSQIVNDFQKGDIAEGYSVSREKKESFPLTVTSAQKNPTAFYLCASTPRGTSGGQETQYFGPGTRLLVL.

This chain connects TRBV11-2 to TRBJ1-3, with TRBD1 matching 9 bases. The CDR3 has 17 amino acids. V was pared by 3 bases and J by 3 bases, with 9 bases of the junction left unmatched. Looked up from germline, CDR1 is SGHAT and CDR2 is FQNNGV. The CDR3 region is CASSFGTGNSYGNTIYF. The CDR3 region has the DNA TGTGCCAGCAGCTTCGGGACAGGGAATTCCTATGGAAACACCATATATTTT. Using reference TRBV11-2 and TRBJ1-3 for the parts outside the CDR3, the full variable domain is EAGVAQSPRYKIIEKRQSVAFWCNPISGHATLYWYQQILGQGPKLLIQFQNNGVVDDSQLPKDRFSAERLKGVDSTLKIQPAKLEDSAVYLCASSFGTGNSYGNTIYFGEGSWLTVV.